This T cell receptor beta chain was sequenced in a study of cytomegalovirus exposure and HLA in healthy donors (dated by TCRdb to between 2016 and 2019). About the full investigation: An earlier analysis of several hundred of the donors reported 250 to 300 Gb of sequence data and approximately 110 million unique TCR beta sequences from some 180 million T cells. To study patterns of TCR occurrence, a later analysis re-analyzed previously published TCR beta repertoires from 650 to 750 donors and added high-resolution HLA genotyping. On average, roughly 240,000 unique TCR beta nucleotide sequences were sequenced per donor among about 400 genotyped donors of the cohort, with roughly 18% of those sequences being non-productive. In a later genetic analysis, genome-wide SNP genotypes for about 55% of the roughly 670 donors were used, and that subset was treated as a discovery cohort. To predict cytomegalovirus infection status, the study brought together high-throughput TCR immunosequencing, statistical association of individual TCRs with disease status, and machine learning. Besides the first cohort of 666 subjects, a separate validation cohort made up of over a hundred different subjects was used. Rather than drawing on any new phenotypic data, the later analysis identified candidate immune exposures from TCR beta sequences and the way those sequences occurred across donors. The study aimed to test whether cataloging public T cell receptors could reveal signatures of past pathogen exposure. Donor age, sex, ethnicity and CMV serostatus were collected together with the repertoire data. An early release covering roughly 580 HLA-typed donors comprised about 290 gigabases of sequencing data and tens of millions of unique TCR sequences. An earlier analysis of some 600 of the donors applied high-throughput TCR beta sequencing to assess whether each TCR beta V gene segment acted as functional or pseudogenic. Using immunosequencing, the study profiled T cell repertoires from around 670 subjects and related those repertoires to cytomegalovirus serostatus. A handful of DR-DQ haplotypes were handled as single units for association and clustering because linkage in the cohort was strong. HLA typing included class I and class II loci at four-digit resolution. Among the 398 genotyped donors, under 90% belonged to the genetic ancestry cluster associated with self-reported Caucasian donors. Typing coverage differed by locus: A, B, C, DRB1 and DQB1 were typed in roughly 629-640 donors, DQA1 in approximately 520, DPA1 in over 600, and DPB1 in just under 480. All discovery cohort repertoires had been generated using a single sequencing platform. The investigation overall reported the following: Because counts were too low, seventeen rarely observed V segments, including chromosome 9 orphons, were left out of the earlier analysis of a few hundred of the donors. Most TCR sequences were observed very rarely across donors, whereas some public TCRs were present in many individuals. Several of the top co-occurrence clusters appeared to be linked to parvovirus B19, influenza, CMV and Epstein-Barr virus, according to a later analysis. A further reported finding was that TCR beta sequences accurately predicted the HLA-A and HLA-B alleles for most subjects in the first cohort. A later analysis found that HLA-associated TCR beta chains were more clonally expanded and had lower generation probabilities than equally common non-associated chains. Correlated functional status among segregating V segments might be attributable to linkage disequilibrium, but an unknown experimental factor could not be ruled out. A total of 164 TCR beta chains were listed by the study as associated with cytomegalovirus. Presence/absence analyses assumed roughly uniform sequencing depth across donors, an assumption that may not hold. HLA typing was unavailable for some donors at each locus, so association tests used only the typed subset. A group of highly shared sequence variants was considered likely to be a technical artifact of the sequencing pipeline. It was suggested by the authors that the approach could potentially be generalized to other disease states and immunological phenotypes. Specific HLA alleles were associated with some 15,000 TCR beta sequences at a false discovery rate of 0.05 in a later analysis. In a later genetic analysis, fewer N-insertions in productive TCRs were reported among donors in an Asian-associated ancestry cluster than the 666-donor mean. A few of the identified cytomegalovirus-associated TCR beta chains were confirmed in vitro to be specific for cytomegalovirus antigens. Some IMGT-functional V segments, including TRBV6-2 and TRBV6-3, could not be told apart with the 87-base-pair reads, so those segments were excluded. This cohort had only TCR beta chains sequenced, and the lack of alpha or paired-chain data limited which features could be detected. Cytomegalovirus status was reported to be diagnosed by the classifier with high specificity and sensitivity in both the original and validation cohorts. V-gene and J-gene trimming of TCR beta chains was associated with a missense DCLRE1C variant in a later genetic analysis, and the association was replicated in an independent cohort. Strong co-occurrence of HLA alleles, especially DR and DQ, made assigning TCR associations to individual alleles difficult. In a later analysis, TCR association rates were found to vary across HLA loci, with the most associated TCRs seen for DRB1 alleles and the fewest for HLA-C alleles. According to a later analysis, most CMV-associated TCR beta chains appeared to be HLA-restricted, and the HLA associations seemed to be driven largely by CMV exposure. CMV serostatus was the only immune exposure information available for the cohort. Broadly in line with IMGT annotations, most TCR beta V segments showed up in productive rearrangements about 90% or about 30% of the time in an earlier analysis of 587 of the donors.

Inclusive of the bounding cysteine and phenylalanine, the CDR3 is 16 residues long. Only the CDR3 part of the read is kept: 48 bases, read in frame from the first base. According to the germline V gene (reference sequence), CDR1 reads MNHEY and CDR2 reads SMNVEV. Trimmed from V: 2 bases; trimmed from J: 2 bases; junction bases lacking a gene match: 1. The method was the immunoSEQ multiplex PCR assay. For the multiplex PCR, a mixture combining 60 forward primers for TCR Vbeta segments and 13 reverse primers for TCR Jbeta segments was used. The CDR3 region of rearranged TCR beta genes was amplified from genomic DNA by a multiplex PCR assay. Amplified TCR beta libraries were sequenced as 87-base-pair reads on the Illumina HiSeq System. As for how the authors treated the data: A later analysis tallied roughly 78 million unique TCR beta chains across the approximately 670 repertoires, and around 10 million of those chains were shared by two or more donors. Raw reads were error-corrected and collapsed into unique sequences with a nearest-neighbor algorithm that merged closely related sequences to remove PCR and sequencing errors. V, D and J gene segments were assigned by aligning CDR3 sequences to IMGT reference sequences. For a sequence to be retained, at least a six-nucleotide match to both a V gene segment and a J gene segment was required. A rearrangement counted as productive if the CDR3 had no stop codons and remained in frame with V and J, and every other rearrangement counted as non-productive. Following IMGT convention, CDR3 was defined as the stretch from the second conserved V-encoded cysteine up to the conserved J-encoded phenylalanine. The earlier analysis of 500 to 650 of the donors excluded any sequence lacking an unambiguous match to a single V gene segment. An earlier analysis of approximately 590 of the donors classified V segments as functional when productive rearrangements were above 56.7% and as segregating when the standard deviation between donors was above 5%. A statistical classification framework was built to diagnose cytomegalovirus status from the catalog of TCR beta chain sequences. In a later analysis, TCR nucleotide sequences were compared against IMGT/GENE-DB human TR gene sequences so that V and J genes could be assigned. In a later analysis, CDR3 sequences and most-parsimonious VDJ recombination scenarios were assigned using the TCRdist pipeline. A later analysis defined each TCR beta chain by its CDR3 amino acid sequence plus V-gene family, and excluded reads lacking a unique V-gene family. A later analysis removed 592 highly shared, low-generation-probability nucleotide sequences to deal with suspected cross-contamination and a sequencing artifact. In a later analysis, a clonal expansion index was calculated for each public chain from normalized within-repertoire ranks of inferred template counts. A later analysis computed generation probabilities with a VDJ recombination model fitted to out-of-frame rearrangements, and checked the results against IGoR. A later analysis scored TCR-TCR, TCR-HLA and TCR-CMV co-occurrence with hypergeometric tests, applying a repertoire-size bias correction to TCR pairs. In a later analysis, false discovery rates were estimated by permuting HLA or CMV assignments 20 times. In a later analysis, co-occurring TCRs were grouped using DBSCAN, with TCRdist sequence similarity added in when clustering inside HLA-allele-positive subsets. For co-occurrence clustering, repertoires with fewer than 30,000 or more than 120,000 public chains were excluded, along with five or six repertoires with anomalous nucleotide sharing. The immuneACCESS repertoire file appears here via TCRdb, limited to in-frame rearrangements. These files lack a portion of the clones; in checked studies, under half of the deficit traces to unresolved V genes, and the cause of the others is not known. The V and J calls and clone size come from that table; D and trimming were worked out from the DNA. This sample gives 150,000 to 200,000 clones in total; over 9.5% of them show up just once. The ten largest clones capture approximately 8.4% of the sample.

The cohort consisted of 650 to 700 healthy bone marrow donors. At the time of sampling, all cohort members were nominally healthy, though unrecorded immune exposures were likely present. The donor was CMV seropositive and belonged to the group of 250 to 350 seropositive cohort members. Every donor gave a peripheral blood sample, and the peripheral blood mononuclear cells from that sample were used for TCR beta sequencing. The Qiagen DNeasy Blood Extraction Kit was used to extract genomic DNA from the blood cell samples. A word on this clone: The antigen it binds to is not known. Within one base of it there is no much larger clone, and no base qualities were kept.

The chain couples TRBV27 to TRBJ2-6, with 9 bases in between that match TRBD1. The source of this sequence is a man aged 50-60 years in good health and CMV-seropositive. Source material: PBMCs. The CDR3 in this case is CASSLGTGPGANVLTF. In nucleotides, the sequence is TGTGCCAGCAGTTTAGGGACAGGGCCTGGGGCCAACGTCCTGACTTTC.